What follows are 21 T cell receptor beta chains derived from one specimen sequenced in a study of shared clonotypes between healthy human individuals. The table came from immunoSEQ multiplex PCR; TCRdb's copy has only in-frame clones and leaves some out. This sample carries about 480,000 clones, less than 85% of them seen once, and the ten largest clones take under 15%. The sequenced material came from PBMCs. Source of these receptors: a woman aged 40 to 55 in good health. Some clones in this sample may be carry-over from other donors' samples.

This clone was seen a single time. V and J are TRBV5-1 and TRBJ2-1; TRBD2 might be the D (6 bases). The CDR3 has 14 amino acids. V lost 1 base and J 8 bases, leaving 13 bases between the germline ends. CDR1 is SGHRS, CDR2 YFSETQ, per germline. The CDR3 DNA reads TGCGCCAGCAGCTTGTCCCCGGGAGAACATGAGCAGTTCTTC. Translating gives CASSLSPGEHEQFF.

The chain couples TRBV7-9 to TRBJ2-7; 12 positions match TRBD2. V was pared by 10 bases and J by 3 bases, with 4 bases of the junction left unmatched. The CDR3 consists of 13 residues. Germline CDR1 and CDR2: SEHNR and FQNEAQ (reference sequence). CDR3 DNA: TGTGCCACCGAGACTAGCGGGAGCTACGAGCAGTACTTC. Translating gives CATETSGSYEQYF.

Regarding this clone: A single base is all that separates this from a far larger clone, so a read error is likely. The chain has TRBV2 and TRBJ1-1; D perhaps matches TRBD1 (5 bases). This CDR3 contains 16 residues. V shed 6 bases and J shed 4 bases, with 21 bases lying between them. Per the germline V gene, CDR1 is SNHLY and CDR2 is FYNNEI. CDR3 residues: CASSEGRGNQPTEAFF. As DNA, the CDR3 is TGTGCCAGCAGCGAGGGGCGGGGCAACCAACCCACTGAAGCTTTCTTT.

This clone appeared a few times. V and J are TRBV7-9 and TRBJ1-5; possible D gene TRBD1, 6 bases. The germline gives CDR1 SEHNR, CDR2 FQNEAQ (reference sequence). With 4 bases removed from V and 5 bases from J, the gap between germline ends came to 15 bases. CDR3 size: 15 residues. The chain's CDR3 is CASSSMDSYHQPQHF. Written as DNA, the CDR3 is TGTGCCAGCAGCTCTATGGACAGTTACCATCAGCCCCAGCATTTT.

This clone was seen a single time. The chain couples TRBV7-9 to TRBJ1-2; D remains unclear. The CDR3 is 13 residues long. CDR1 and CDR2 (germline): SEHNR, FQNEAQ (reference sequence). Trimming took 3 bases from V and 8 from J, leaving 13 bases between them. In DNA form, the CDR3 reads TGTGCCAGCAGCTTCGGCACCCGGAGGGGCTACACCTTC. Its protein product is CASSFGTRRGYTF.

The J gene is TRBJ2-2, the V gene TRBV9, with D perhaps matching TRBD1 or TRBD2 (5 bases each). The CDR3 loop spans 14 amino acids. The germline V gene has CDR1 SGDLS and CDR2 YYNGEE. With 2 bases removed from V and 3 bases from J, the gap between germline ends came to 8 bases. The CDR3 DNA is TGTGCCAGCAGCGTGGGGACCTACACCGGGGAGCTGTTTTTT. Translating it yields CASSVGTYTGELFF.

The chain has TRBV5-3 and TRBJ2-3, with 10 bases lining up with TRBD1. TRBV5-3 is labeled an ORF, and its function is uncertain. J gave up 1 base and V 2 bases, and 4 bases lay outside the gene matches. This CDR3 comprises 16 residues. The CDR3, as DNA: TGTGCCAGAAGCTTTGGGACAGGGGAGGGCACAGATACGCAGTATTTT. Translation: CARSFGTGEGTDTQYF.

V gene TRBV6-1 combines with J gene TRBJ2-1, with 8 bases identical to TRBD1. J lost 8 bases, V lost 4 bases, and 10 bases had no gene match. The CDR3 spans 15 residues. The germline gives CDR1 MNHNS, CDR2 SASEGT. The CDR3 spells CASSAPGPGGHEQFF. For the CDR3, the DNA is TGTGCCAGCAGTGCTCCCGGACCAGGGGGCCATGAGCAGTTCTTC.

CDR3 bases: TGTGCCACCAGCAGAGATTTTTCTAGCGCCGTCTCCTACAATGAGCAGTTCTTC. It specifies CATSRDFSSAVSYNEQFF. The chain combines TRBV15 with TRBJ2-1; the D gene is possibly TRBD2 (6 bases). The CDR3 totals 18 residues. Trimming pared 0 bases from V and 0 bases from J, leaving 15 bases between. Germline values: CDR1 LNHNV, CDR2 YYDKDF (reference sequence).

This chain links TRBV19 with TRBJ2-3; D is unclear. V was trimmed by 5 bases and J by 2 bases, leaving 20 bases between them. The CDR3 runs to 17 residues. The germline V gene has CDR1 LNHDA and CDR2 SQIVND (reference sequence). CDR3 sequence (DNA): TGTGCCAGTAGTCCCCAGCCTCGGGCGCCGTCCACAGATACGCAGTATTTT. Amino acid sequence: CASSPQPRAPSTDTQYF.

The genes are TRBV7-3 and TRBJ2-3; D is ambiguous. With 2 bases removed from V and 3 bases from J, the gap between germline ends came to 6 bases. The germline CDR1 and CDR2 sequences are SGHTA and FQGTGA. This CDR3 comprises 13 residues. Here the CDR3 DNA reads TGTGCCAGCAGCTTAGACCTTACAGATACGCAGTATTTT. It encodes CASSLDLTDTQYF.

The V gene is TRBV28, the J gene TRBJ2-1, with a weak D call TRBD2 (5 bases). CDR3 length: 13 residues. Trimming removed 4 bases from V and 4 bases from J, with 8 bases in between. The V gene's germline CDR1 is MDHEN and CDR2 SYDVKM. DNA of the CDR3: TGTGCCAGCAGTTCGGGGATTTACAATGAGCAGTTCTTC. It is translated as CASSSGIYNEQFF.

The CDR3 DNA reads as TGTGCCAGCACACCGACAGCCGGGAACACTGAAGCTTTCTTT. This encodes CASTPTAGNTEAFF. The chain couples TRBV6-4 to TRBJ1-1; D is possibly TRBD1 (5 bases). Trimming took off 7 bases at V and 1 base at J, with 13 bases between the two ends. Germline V gives CDR1 MRHNA, CDR2 SNTAGT. This CDR3 contains 14 residues.

J is TRBJ1-2 and V is TRBV4-2; D perhaps matches TRBD1 (5 bases). The length of the CDR3 is 13 residues. The germline V gene has CDR1 LGHNA and CDR2 YNFKEQ. The V end was cut by 1 base, the J end by 7 bases, with 10 bases between. The CDR3 sequence: CASSQGQGTGYTF. CDR3 DNA sequence: TGTGCCAGCAGCCAAGGGCAGGGTACTGGCTACACCTTC.

The rearrangement links TRBV5-4 to TRBJ2-1; 9 bases line up with TRBD1. This CDR3 spans 15 amino acids. Per germline, CDR1 SGHNT and CDR2 YYREEE (reference sequence). J lost 3 bases, V lost 3 bases, and 4 bases had no gene match. Here the CDR3 reads CASSSRTGVYNEQFF. The CDR3 coding sequence is TGTGCCAGCAGCTCGCGGACAGGGGTCTACAATGAGCAGTTCTTC. Full variable domain (remainder filled in from reference TRBV5-4 and TRBJ2-1): ETGVTQSPTHLIKTRGQQVTLRCSSQSGHNTVSWYQQALGQGPQFIFQYYREEENGRGNFPPRFSGLQFPNYSSELNVNALELDDSALYLCASSSRTGVYNEQFFGPGTRLTVL.

The rearrangement links TRBV7-9 to TRBJ2-1, with 13 bases that match TRBD2. CDR3 length: 16 amino acids. Looked up from germline, CDR1 is SEHNR and CDR2 is FQNEAQ (reference sequence). The J segment lost 4 bases and the V segment lost 5 bases, leaving 5 bases of the junction unmatched. CDR3 amino acids: CASSPGTSGTYNEQFF. The CDR3 DNA sequence: TGTGCCAGCAGCCCAGGGACTAGCGGGACTTACAATGAGCAGTTCTTC.

This sequence joins TRBV5-1 and TRBJ2-7; 10 nucleotides match TRBD2. The V and J ends lost 3 bases and 5 bases, in that order; junction bases with no gene match: 5. This CDR3 contains 14 residues. In germline, CDR1 is SGHRS, CDR2 YFSETQ. The CDR3: CASSSLSGGDEQYF. CDR3 coding DNA: TGCGCCAGCAGCTCCTTAAGCGGGGGGGACGAGCAGTACTTC. Complete variable domain (other parts from reference TRBV5-1 and TRBJ2-7): KAGVTQTPRYLIKTRGQQVTLSCSPISGHRSVSWYQQTPGQGLQFLFEYFSETQRNKGNFPGRFSGRQFSNSRSEMNVSTLELGDSALYLCASSSLSGGDEQYFGPGTRLTVT.

The chain combines TRBV7-9 with TRBJ2-7; D might be TRBD2 (7 bases). This CDR3 is built from 16 residues. Germline V gives CDR1 SEHNR, CDR2 FQNEAQ (reference sequence). V shed 5 bases and J shed 2 bases, with 19 bases lying between them. The CDR3, as DNA: TGTGCCAGCAGCACCCCCTCCCGGGGGGCCACCTACGAGCAGTACTTC. This sequence encodes CASSTPSRGATYEQYF.

This clone came up a few times. The chain uses TRBV2 and TRBJ1-2; no clear D gene. The germline CDR1 and CDR2 sequences are SNHLY and FYNNEI. The CDR3 has 13 amino acids. V shed 4 bases and J shed 1 base, with 7 bases lying between them. CDR3 protein: CASSVVDNYGYTF. DNA of the CDR3: TGTGCCAGCAGTGTAGTCGATAACTATGGCTACACCTTC. Supplemented by reference TRBV2 and TRBJ1-2, the full variable domain reads EPEVTQTPSHQVTQMGQEVILRCVPISNHLYFYWYRQILGQKVEFLVSFYNNEISEKSEIFDDQFSVERPDGSNFTLKIRSTKLEDSAMYFCASSVVDNYGYTFGSGTRLTVV.

This clone appeared a single time. The chain links TRBV4-2 to TRBJ2-5, with 8 bases aligning to TRBD2. Per germline, CDR1 LGHNA and CDR2 YNFKEQ. This CDR3 spans 17 amino acids. Trimming cost V 1 base and J 1 base; bases outside gene matches: 8. CDR3 DNA: TGTGCCAGCAGCCAAGGGATTACGGGAGGGTCCCAAGAGACCCAGTACTTC. Protein sequence: CASSQGITGGSQETQYF.

The chain combines TRBV6-5 with TRBJ1-5, with D unresolved. V was pared by 5 bases and J by 6 bases, with 11 bases between. There are 13 residues in the CDR3. Germline V gene data show CDR1 as MNHEY and CDR2 as SVGAGI. Here the CDR3 reads CASSTQIRQPQHF. CDR3 coding DNA: TGTGCCAGCAGTACCCAGATTCGTCAGCCCCAGCATTTT.